This T cell receptor beta chain derives from a study of metastatic and nonmetastatic thyroid tumors. No patient received treatment before thyroid surgery. The trim removed 1 base at V and 5 bases at J, leaving 10 bases unmatched. Germline assignment: CDR1 MGHRA and CDR2 YSYEKL. This CDR3 spans 16 amino acids. TCRdb called clones again from the PCR reads with MiXCR. This table has 22,000 or so clones, about 16% appearing once. This chain connects TRBV4-1 to TRBJ1-2; 7 bases align to TRBD1. This TCR was recovered from a female donor with papillary thyroid cancer or a benign thyroid nodule (not recorded which). Some clones in this sample may be carry-over from other donors' samples. The sample consisted of blood. CDR3 loop: CASSQGQRTGPYGYTF. The CDR3 region has the DNA TGCGCCAGCAGCCAAGGTCAACGGACAGGCCCATATGGCTACACCTTC.